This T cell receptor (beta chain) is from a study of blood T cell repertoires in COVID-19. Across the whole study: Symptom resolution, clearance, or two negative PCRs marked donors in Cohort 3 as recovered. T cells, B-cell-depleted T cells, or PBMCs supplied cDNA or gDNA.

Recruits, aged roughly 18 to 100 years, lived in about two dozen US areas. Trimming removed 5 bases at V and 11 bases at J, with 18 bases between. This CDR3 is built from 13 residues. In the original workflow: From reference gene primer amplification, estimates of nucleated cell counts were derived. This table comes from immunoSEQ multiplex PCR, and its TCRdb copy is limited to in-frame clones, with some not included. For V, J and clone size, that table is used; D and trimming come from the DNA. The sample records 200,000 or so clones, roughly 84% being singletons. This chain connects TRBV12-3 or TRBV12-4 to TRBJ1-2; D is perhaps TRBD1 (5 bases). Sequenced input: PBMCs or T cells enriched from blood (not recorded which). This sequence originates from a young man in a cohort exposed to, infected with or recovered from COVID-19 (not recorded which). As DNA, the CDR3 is TGTGCCAGCAGTACCGGGCCCGGGAGGGGTTACACCTTC. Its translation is CASSTGPGRGYTF.